This T cell receptor beta chain appears in the sequencing data of a study of blood T cells in healthy people across ages. The study's findings and limits: CMV infection status of these donors was not known. TCR beta diversity tracked closely with naive T cell percentage.

Using a J-beta primer mix together with a sample-barcoded 5' primer, a second PCR was run for about 6 to 12 cycles. MiXCR, applied by TCRdb to the 5' RACE reads, yields one record per CDR3 protein. Here the sample spans 730,000 or so distinct CDR3 sequences, approximately 40% being singletons. Whenever a sample was processed, at least 7 million PBMCs were isolated. About this clonotype itself: Its antigen is not known.

Germline CDR1 and CDR2: MNHEY and SVGEGT. This CDR3 region has 13 residues. V gave up 10 bases and J gave up 11 bases, with 23 bases separating them. This rearrangement joins TRBV6-2 or TRBV6-3 to TRBJ2-5; perhaps TRBD2 as D (5 bases). The receptor comes from a man older than 75 in good health. Sequenced input: blood. CDR3 in amino acids: CATGRARRDEQYF. The CDR3 nucleotides read TGTGCCACCGGGCGGGCGCGAAGAGATGAGCAGTACTTC.